The next 30 T cell receptor beta chains were all read from a single sample in a study of identical twins (dated by TCRdb to 2016 to 2017). Receptor libraries were prepared by 5' RACE. Sequenced using an Illumina HiSeq 2000. Using fastp at Q25 and MiXCR, TCRdb reprocessed the public reads and kept productive beta chains. Rows are combined by CDR3 protein, so each entry shows the most common genes and DNA. The table for this sample lists some 1,600,000 distinct CDR3 sequences; under 35% of them were counted only once. The top ten constitute about 0.27% of the sample. Sequenced material: cord blood. The receptors shown here come from a newborn girl in good health.

This clonotype was seen a few times. The chain employs TRBV7-8 and TRBJ2-5; no clear D gene. The CDR3 has 14 amino acids. Germline-derived CDR1 and CDR2 are SGHVS and FQNEAQ. The V end lost 3 bases, the J end lost 4 bases, and 12 bases lay between the germline ends. The CDR3 coding sequence is TGTGCCAGCAGCTTCGGACCCCGATCAGAGACCCAGTACTTC. Protein sequence: CASSFGPRSETQYF.

J is TRBJ1-1 and V is TRBV27; no clear D gene. From germline, CDR1 is MNHEY and CDR2 SMNVEV (reference sequence). V lost 3 bases and J lost 4, with 9 bases in between. The CDR3 contains 13 residues. CDR3 sequence: CASSFWPPTEAFF. The DNA of the CDR3 is TGTGCCAGCAGTTTCTGGCCCCCCACTGAAGCTTTCTTT.

The chain recombines TRBV6-1 with TRBJ1-1; D not certain. Germline lookup yields CDR1 MNHNS and CDR2 SASEGT. There are 15 residues in the CDR3. Trimming shortened V by 1 base and J by 3 bases, and 12 bases separated the two germline ends. Here the CDR3 reads CASSEGGRMDTEAFF. DNA for the CDR3: TGTGCCAGCAGTGAAGGTGGTCGGATGGACACTGAAGCTTTCTTT.

The rearrangement uses TRBV25-1 and TRBJ2-7; TRBD1 matches 7 bases. Germline lookup yields CDR1 MGHDK and CDR2 SYGVNS. The CDR3 loop spans 15 amino acids. The junction had 5 bases not matched to a gene; V was cut back by 2 bases and J by 1 base. The CDR3 protein is CASSEQVDRSYEQYF. The DNA of the CDR3 is TGTGCCAGCAGTGAACAAGTGGACAGGTCCTACGAGCAGTACTTC.

This chain joins TRBV20-1 and TRBJ2-7; D is perhaps TRBD1 (6 bases). CDR3 length: 12 residues. Germline assignment: CDR1 DFQATT and CDR2 SNEGSKA (reference sequence). Trimming took off 7 bases at V and 2 bases at J, with 12 bases between the two ends. This chain's CDR3 is CSVNRVTYEQYF. CDR3 nucleotide sequence: TGCAGTGTCAACAGGGTTACCTACGAGCAGTACTTC.

The CDR3 region has the DNA TGCAGTGCTAGTTGGCGGGAGGGGGCAGATACGCAGTATTTT. Translated: CSASWREGADTQYF. This chain joins TRBV20-1 and TRBJ2-3, with 9 positions matching TRBD2. The CDR3 is 14 residues long. J was trimmed by 4 bases and V by 3 bases; bases with no gene match: 5. Looked up from germline, CDR1 is DFQATT and CDR2 is SNEGSKA (reference sequence).

This chain joins TRBV29-1 and TRBJ2-7; 8 bases are a match to TRBD2. The CDR3 consists of 14 residues. V gave up 5 bases and J gave up 0 bases; unmatched junction bases: 6. CDR1 SQVTM and CDR2 ANQGSEA come from the germline V gene. The CDR3: CSVFGGVSSYEQYF. The CDR3 bases are TGCAGCGTTTTCGGGGGGGTGAGCTCCTACGAGCAGTACTTC.

The table lists this clonotype with a few counts. This chain uses TRBV5-1 with TRBJ2-2, with D perhaps matching TRBD2 (5 bases). This CDR3 comprises 15 residues. CDR1 and CDR2 (germline): SGHRS, YFSETQ. Trimming removed 2 bases at V and 4 bases at J, with 12 bases between. The CDR3 protein is CASSLEGRGTGELFF. The CDR3 DNA reads as TGCGCCAGCAGCTTAGAGGGCCGCGGCACCGGGGAGCTGTTTTTT.

There are a few counts of this clonotype. The V gene is TRBV21-1, the J gene TRBJ2-1; the table names TRBD1, a call not compared with the DNA. TRBV21-1 is given as a pseudogene. The CDR3 is 14 amino acids. The CDR3 sequence: CASSKAGTYNEQFF. The CDR3 DNA is TGTGCCAGCAGCAAGGCCGGGACATACAATGAGCAGTTCTTC.

This clonotype came up a few times. A single base separates this from a much larger clone, so it may be a read error. This sequence joins TRBV29-1 and TRBJ2-5; the D gene is possibly TRBD1 (6 bases). CDR3 size: 10 residues. Germline CDR1 reads SQVTM; CDR2 reads ANQGSEA. The V gene lost 4 bases and the J gene lost 11 bases, with 11 bases spanning the gap. DNA for the CDR3: TGCAGCGTTGGGGACAATGAGCAGTACTTC. Amino acid sequence: CSVGDNEQYF.

This chain connects TRBV12-3 or TRBV12-4 to TRBJ2-1; 9 positions match TRBD2. Germline trimming cut 6 bases from V and 6 bases from J; bases unmatched to any gene: 9. The CDR3 contains 15 residues. The CDR3 protein is CASRHPGLAANEQFF. The CDR3 bases are TGTGCCAGCAGGCATCCGGGACTAGCCGCCAATGAGCAGTTCTTC.

This clonotype was recorded a few times. J is TRBJ1-5 and V is TRBV4-1; 9 positions agree with TRBD1. This CDR3 contains 16 residues. Germline values: CDR1 MGHRA, CDR2 YSYEKL. After removal of 4 bases from V and 7 bases from J, the junction contained 11 bases not matched to a gene. CDR3 nucleotide sequence: TGCGCCAGCAGCCCCGCGGACAGGGGTATAGGGCAGCCCCAGCATTTT. It is translated as CASSPADRGIGQPQHF.

The chain is built from TRBV7-2 and TRBJ2-4; 8 positions agree with TRBD2. The CDR3 totals 16 residues. The germline CDR1 and CDR2 sequences are SGHTA and FQGNSA. J gave up 0 bases and V 1 base, and 2 bases lay outside the gene matches. The CDR3 sequence is CASSLESGRAKNIQYF. CDR3 nucleotides: TGTGCCAGCAGCTTAGAGAGCGGGAGAGCCAAAAACATTCAGTACTTC. The full variable domain, rest sourced from reference TRBV7-2 and TRBJ2-4, is GAGVSQSPSNKVTEKGKDVELRCDPISGHTALYWYRQSLGQGLEFLIYFQGNSAPDKSGLPSDRFSAERTGGSVSTLTIQRTQQEDSAVYLCASSLESGRAKNIQYFGAGTRLSVL.

The rearrangement links TRBV7-6 to TRBJ1-6, with D perhaps TRBD1 (5 bases). Per the germline V gene, CDR1 is SGHVS and CDR2 is FNYEAQ. Trimming took off 2 bases at V and 3 bases at J, with 14 bases between the two ends. CDR3 length equals 17 residues. CDR3 in amino acids: CASSLKPTGRYNSPLHF. The CDR3 DNA is TGTGCCAGCAGCTTAAAACCAACGGGACGCTATAATTCACCCCTCCACTTT.

The chain has TRBV12-3 or TRBV12-4 and TRBJ2-3, with 10 bases fitting TRBD2. The trim removed 7 bases at V and 3 bases at J, leaving 13 bases unmatched. The CDR3 spans 17 residues. CDR3: CASTQFSLAGETDTQYF. As DNA, the CDR3 is TGTGCCAGCACCCAGTTTAGCCTAGCGGGAGAAACAGATACGCAGTATTTT.

This chain connects TRBV11-2 to TRBJ1-2; D may be TRBD1 (6 bases). CDR3 length: 17 amino acids. Germline V gives CDR1 SGHAT, CDR2 FQNNGV. V dropped 1 base and J dropped 1 base, with 16 bases sitting between them. The CDR3: CASSLGGGGQFNYGYTF. In DNA form, the CDR3 reads TGTGCCAGCAGCTTAGGAGGTGGCGGACAGTTTAACTATGGCTACACCTTC.

The chain joins TRBV27 to TRBJ2-1, with TRBD2 matching over 16 bases. CDR3 length equals 20 residues. The V segment lost 0 bases and the J segment 2 bases; nucleotides outside the gene matches: 7. From germline, CDR1 is MNHEY and CDR2 SMNVEV (reference sequence). The CDR3 spells CASSLSPGLAGGGPYNEQFF. In nucleotides, the CDR3 is TGTGCCAGCAGTTTATCGCCGGGACTAGCGGGAGGGGGTCCCTACAATGAGCAGTTCTTC.

V usage is TRBV18 and J usage is TRBJ1-6; no definite D call. Trimming removed 3 bases from V and 4 bases from J, with 7 bases in between. Per germline, CDR1 KGHSH and CDR2 LQKENI. The CDR3 runs to 14 residues. The CDR3 loop reads CASSPFGYNSPLHF. DNA for the CDR3: TGTGCCAGCTCACCTTTTGGGTATAATTCACCCCTCCACTTT.

The genes are TRBV5-1 and TRBJ2-3; TRBD1 matches at 9 bases. The CDR3 has 15 residues. CDR1 and CDR2 from the germline V gene are SGHRS and YFSETQ. The V segment lost 2 bases and the J segment 5 bases; nucleotides outside the gene matches: 6. The CDR3 is CASSLDRGSVDTQYF. The CDR3 bases are TGCGCCAGCAGCTTAGACAGGGGGTCGGTAGATACGCAGTATTTT.

This clonotype was seen only a few times. CDR3 coding DNA: TGTGCCAGCAGCGGACCGACAGGGGGAGGTGAAAAACTGTTTTTT. It encodes CASSGPTGGGEKLFF. The chain recombines TRBV5-5 with TRBJ1-4; 9 nucleotides align to TRBD1. The germline V gene encodes CDR1 SGHKS and CDR2 YYEKEE (reference sequence). This CDR3 has 15 amino acids. V trimming: 4 bases; J trimming: 7 bases; junction bases outside the gene matches: 8.

This clonotype occurred many times. The chain has TRBV12-3 or TRBV12-4 and TRBJ2-7; the D gene is possibly TRBD1 (6 bases). V lost 2 bases to trimming and J lost 3 bases, with 11 bases between them. The CDR3 consists of 14 residues. DNA of the CDR3: TGTGCCAGCAGTTTAACAGGGTCCGGCTACGAGCAGTACTTC. Amino acids: CASSLTGSGYEQYF.

The chain joins TRBV6-1 to TRBJ2-5; no definite D call. The assigned J gene may be wrong: the sequence end matches TRBJ2-7 better. CDR3 length: 14 residues. Looked up from germline, CDR1 is MNHNS and CDR2 is SASEGT. Here the CDR3 reads CASSYLDGTYEQYF. Written as DNA, the CDR3 is TGTGCCAGCTCCTATCTTGACGGAACCTACGAGCAGTACTTC.

This sequence joins TRBV28 and TRBJ1-2; 11 nucleotides align to TRBD1. Germline V gene data show CDR1 as MDHEN and CDR2 as SYDVKM. CDR3 length: 18 residues. V was clipped by 5 bases and J by 0 bases; unmatched bases: 11. CDR3 loop: CASSPAGTGGFANYGYTF. In DNA form, the CDR3 reads TGTGCCAGCAGTCCCGCCGGGACAGGGGGATTTGCTAACTATGGCTACACCTTC.

This clonotype was observed a few times. The chain employs TRBV6-5 and TRBJ2-3; 9 positions agree with TRBD1. Germline CDR1 reads MNHEY; CDR2 reads SVGAGI. There are 16 residues in the CDR3. The V segment lost 0 bases and the J segment 3 bases; nucleotides outside the gene matches: 4. The CDR3 DNA reads TGTGCCAGCAGTTACTCGGGACAGGGAAGGACAGATACGCAGTATTTT. Translated, it gives CASSYSGQGRTDTQYF.

The CDR3 nucleotides read TGTGCCAGCAGTTCGCCCCTAGCGGGAGGGGCAGATACGCAGTATTTT. Translating gives CASSSPLAGGADTQYF. This chain links TRBV2 with TRBJ2-3, with TRBD2 matching 12 bases. Germline CDR1 reads SNHLY; CDR2 reads FYNNEI. This CDR3 is built from 16 residues. V shed 5 bases and J 4 bases; nucleotides not matched to a gene: 7.

The chain links TRBV7-9 to TRBJ2-3; perhaps TRBD2 as D (5 bases). Trimming removed 2 bases from V and 5 bases from J, with 8 bases in between. The CDR3 has 13 amino acids. From germline, CDR1 is SEHNR and CDR2 FQNEAQ (reference sequence). The CDR3 nucleotides read TGTGCCAGCAGCTTAACGCGGGTAGATACGCAGTATTTT. Translated, it gives CASSLTRVDTQYF.

The gene calls are TRBV2 and TRBJ1-5; possibly TRBD1 for D (5 bases). The CDR3 sequence is 15 residues long. Trimming removed 6 bases at V and 0 bases at J, with 12 bases between. CDR1 is SNHLY and CDR2 is FYNNEI in the germline V gene. CDR3 DNA: TGTGCCAGCAGCGGCCGGGACGCTAGCAATCAGCCCCAGCATTTT. Translated: CASSGRDASNQPQHF.

The rearrangement links TRBV7-2 to TRBJ1-1, with 8 nucleotides matching TRBD1. The junction had 6 bases not matched to a gene; V was cut back by 2 bases and J by 1 base. CDR3 size: 16 residues. Germline CDR1 SGHTA, CDR2 FQGNSA. The CDR3 region has the DNA TGTGCCAGCAGCTTATATCAGGGGGCTTCGAACACTGAAGCTTTCTTT. Its protein is CASSLYQGASNTEAFF.

This clonotype was recorded a few times. The V and J genes are TRBV9 and TRBJ2-1; D is unclear. Trimming removed 0 bases at V and 10 bases at J, with 11 bases between. Germline V gives CDR1 SGDLS, CDR2 YYNGEE. CDR3 size: 13 residues. The CDR3 loop reads CASSVEGIGEQFF. CDR3 DNA: TGTGCCAGCAGCGTAGAAGGGATCGGGGAGCAGTTCTTC.

The sample holds many counts of this clonotype. The chain couples TRBV5-1 to TRBJ2-3, with 9 positions matching TRBD1. The length of the CDR3 is 15 residues. J was trimmed by 1 base and V by 4 bases; bases with no gene match: 4. CDR1 is SGHRS and CDR2 is YFSETQ in the germline V gene. As DNA, the CDR3 is TGCGCCAGCAGCACGGGACAGGGTGGCACAGATACGCAGTATTTT. Translation gives CASSTGQGGTDTQYF.